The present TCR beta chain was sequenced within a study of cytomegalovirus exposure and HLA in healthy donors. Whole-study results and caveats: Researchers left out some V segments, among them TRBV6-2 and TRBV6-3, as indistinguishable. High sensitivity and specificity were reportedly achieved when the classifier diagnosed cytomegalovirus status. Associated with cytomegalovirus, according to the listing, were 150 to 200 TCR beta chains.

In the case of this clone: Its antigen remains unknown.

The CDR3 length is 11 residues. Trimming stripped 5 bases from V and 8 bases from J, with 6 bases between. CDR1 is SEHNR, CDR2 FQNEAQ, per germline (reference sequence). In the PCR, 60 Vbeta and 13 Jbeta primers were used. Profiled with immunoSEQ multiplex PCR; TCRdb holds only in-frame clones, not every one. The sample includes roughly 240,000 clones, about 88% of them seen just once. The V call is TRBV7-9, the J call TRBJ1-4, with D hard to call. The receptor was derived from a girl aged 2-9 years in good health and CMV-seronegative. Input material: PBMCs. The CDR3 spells CASSRREKLFF. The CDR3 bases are TGTGCCAGCAGCCGGCGGGAAAAACTGTTTTTT.